What follows describes a single T cell receptor beta chain. What it binds is not known. Peripheral blood genomic DNA, not sorted cells or RNA, was the template. The data belong to a study of T cell repertoires in aging, cancer and after chemotherapy. The wider study: Healthy donor repertoires were recorded over several months to years and showed clear clonal overlap.

TRB rearrangements spanning V, D and J were amplified using mixed TRB-A/B primers. TCRdb itself ran the multiplex PCR reads through MiXCR, one entry per CDR3 protein. The data show about 10,000 distinct CDR3 sequences, approximately 32% seen once. Regarding the study as a whole: No conclusions about immunological memory after chemotherapy can be drawn from the repertoire data. Across the chemotherapy interval, each cancer cohort showed higher median generation probability, suggesting thymic rebound. Healthy donors lost TCR diversity with age mainly through richness, cancer patients through richness and evenness.

V shed 1 base and J 5 bases; nucleotides not matched to a gene: 0. Germline CDR1 DFQATT, CDR2 SNEGSKA (reference sequence). This CDR3 comprises 12 residues. The genes are TRBV20-1 and TRBJ2-5; 8 positions match TRBD1. Sequencing input: blood. The TCR comes from a human donor in good health. The donor label of this sample is uncertain. The CDR3 spells CSARGQGETQYF. The DNA for the CDR3 is TGCAGTGCTAGAGGACAGGGGGAGACCCAGTACTTC.